These T cell receptor beta chains were read from a single sample in a study of T cell responses to AZD1222 COVID-19 vaccine. Data came from immunoSEQ multiplex PCR; TCRdb stores just in-frame clones and leaves some out. The sample lists over 100,000 clones; nearly 90% were seen once. The sample here was peripheral blood, taken on day 0 of AZD1222 vaccination. Receptor source: an adult in good health. The CDR3 runs from the conserved cysteine through the conserved F or W.

V gene: TRBV28; CDR3 protein: CASFDRGNSYEQYF
V gene: TRBV11-1; CDR3 protein: CASSPLAVSGTQYF
V gene: TRBV11-3; CDR3 protein: CASSPEGQEAFF
V gene: TRBV24-1; CDR3 protein: CATSENSYGYTF
V gene: TRBV6-5; CDR3 protein: CASSSLGQGVPYEQYF
V gene: TRBV10-3; CDR3 protein: CAISESADLGQPQHF
V gene: TRBV6-5; CDR3 protein: CASSYSRPNYGYTF
V gene: TRBV7-8; CDR3 protein: CASSKGLAGPREQFF
V gene: TRBV19; CDR3 protein: CASTQGPNTGELFF
V gene: TRBV28; CDR3 protein: CASRDVGTYNEQFF
V gene: TRBV29-1; CDR3 protein: CSASRGVRRTEAFF
V gene: TRBV25-1; CDR3 protein: CASRTGQGGNSPLHF
V gene: TRBV19; CDR3 protein: CASSVQGAGTEAFF
V gene: TRBV19; CDR3 protein: CASSIEGFSGNTIYF
V gene: TRBV5-4; CDR3 protein: CASSRQETQYF
V gene: TRBV5-1; CDR3 protein: CASRPAGNSGNTIYF
V gene: TRBV14; CDR3 protein: CASSTRTGGKETQYF
V gene: TRBV7-9; CDR3 protein: CASSRPGQLNTEAFF
V gene: TRBV28; CDR3 protein: CASSSGKSAFF
V gene: TRBV9; CDR3 protein: CASSVVTYSDEQFF
V gene: TRBV5-1; CDR3 protein: CASRIIGGTEAFF
V gene: TRBV3-1/TRBV3-2; CDR3 protein: CASSSGETQYF
V gene: TRBV2; CDR3 protein: CASSAGGLAGETQYF
V gene: TRBV19; CDR3 protein: CASRGQYPSYNSPLHF
V gene: TRBV5-4; CDR3 protein: CASSAAGQAFYGYTF
V gene: TRBV18; CDR3 protein: CASSPDGGRNEQFF
V gene: TRBV19; CDR3 protein: CASSIIGATGELFF
V gene: TRBV9; CDR3 protein: CASSAQGVVDFETQYF
V gene: TRBV6-6; CDR3 protein: CASSYSVGNSPLHF
V gene: TRBV10-3; CDR3 protein: CAIRVIIHDEQYF
V gene: TRBV21-1; CDR3 protein: CASSKLTGGNEQFF
V gene: TRBV5-6; CDR3 protein: CASSLAGVTETEAFF
V gene: TRBV19; CDR3 protein: CASSIGYNQPQHF
V gene: TRBV28; CDR3 protein: CASSAATHQPQHF
V gene: TRBV7-8; CDR3 protein: CASSPANYGYTF
V gene: TRBV19; CDR3 protein: CASSTQRNQPQHF
V gene: TRBV11-2; CDR3 protein: CASSLDGGLNRYEQYF
V gene: TRBV3-1/TRBV3-2; CDR3 protein: CASSLSPETQYF
V gene: TRBV29-1; CDR3 protein: CSVVDRINTEAFF
V gene: TRBV27; CDR3 protein: CASSPQRGGTDTQYF